This T cell receptor beta chain is drawn from a study of radiation and T cells in renal cell carcinoma. The method was immunoSEQ multiplex PCR; TCRdb's version includes in-frame clones alone and lacks a portion of them. The data hold roughly 130,000 clones, with 81% observed a single time. The V end was cut by 5 bases, the J end by 6 bases, with 11 bases between. CDR3 length: 12 amino acids. Germline CDR1 and CDR2: SGHTA and FQGTGA. The time point: blood 2 weeks post-SBRT. The treatment here: 15 Gy SBRT to primary tumor, nephrectomy 4 weeks later. This TCR was recovered from an older woman with renal cell carcinoma. The chain links TRBV7-3 to TRBJ2-7; possibly TRBD1 for D (6 bases). The sequenced sample was blood, obtained from a patient whose treatment included radiotherapy and nephrectomy. CDR3 sequence: CASSPDSFEQYF. The CDR3 DNA reads TGTGCCAGCAGCCCGGACAGTTTCGAGCAGTACTTC. The entire variable domain, with the rest obtained from reference TRBV7-3 and TRBJ2-7, is as follows: GAGVSQTPSNKVTEKGKYVELRCDPISGHTALYWYRQSLGQGPEFLIYFQGTGAADDSGLPNDRFFAVRPEGSVSTLKIQRTERGDSAVYLCASSPDSFEQYFGPGTRLTVT.